Sequencing of this T cell receptor beta chain was carried out in a study of T cell responses to AZD1222 COVID-19 vaccine. Study-wide results and caveats: None of the repertoires were sampled until the peak T cell response had passed.

CDR3 size: 15 residues. Germline loops: CDR1 SGHTA, CDR2 FQGNSA. Trimming left V 2 bases short and J 0 bases short, with 10 bases between. A word on this clone: Its antigen is not identified.

Repertoires were generated with immunoSEQ multiplex PCR, while TCRdb's copy carries only in-frame clones and drops some. The sample records 180,000 or so clones, roughly nine tenths being singletons. The source was peripheral blood, collected 28 days after the second AZD1222 dose. This chain links TRBV7-2 with TRBJ1-1, with D tentatively TRBD1 (5 bases). The receptor was isolated from an adult who received the AZD1222 COVID-19 vaccine. CDR3 in DNA: TGTGCCAGCAGCTTATCCAGGGTCATGAACACTGAAGCTTTCTTT. Translation: CASSLSRVMNTEAFF.